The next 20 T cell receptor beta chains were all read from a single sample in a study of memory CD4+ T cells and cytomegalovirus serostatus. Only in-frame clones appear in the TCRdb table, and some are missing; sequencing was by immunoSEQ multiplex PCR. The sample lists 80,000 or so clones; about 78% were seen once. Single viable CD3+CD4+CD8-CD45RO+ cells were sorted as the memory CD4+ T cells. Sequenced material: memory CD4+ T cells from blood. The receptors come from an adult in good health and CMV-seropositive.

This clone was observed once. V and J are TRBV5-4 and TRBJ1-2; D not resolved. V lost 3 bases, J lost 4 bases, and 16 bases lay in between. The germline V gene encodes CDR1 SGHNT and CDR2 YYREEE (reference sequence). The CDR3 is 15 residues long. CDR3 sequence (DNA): TGTGCCAGCAGCTACCATGAGGCAGCTTTCTATGGCTACACCTTC. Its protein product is CASSYHEAAFYGYTF.

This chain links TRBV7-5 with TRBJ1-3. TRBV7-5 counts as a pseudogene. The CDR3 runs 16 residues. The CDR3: CARNASSLDSGNTIYF. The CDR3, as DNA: TGTGCCAGAAACGCATCCTCCCTGGATTCTGGAAACACCATATATTTT.

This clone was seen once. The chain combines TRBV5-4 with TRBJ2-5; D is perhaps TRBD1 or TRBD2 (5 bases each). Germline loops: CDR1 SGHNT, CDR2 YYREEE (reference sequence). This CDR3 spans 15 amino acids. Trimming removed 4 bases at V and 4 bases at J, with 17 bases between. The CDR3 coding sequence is TGTGCCAGCAGCCAGGGCTCGGGGAGAGCAGAGACCCAGTACTTC. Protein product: CASSQGSGRAETQYF.

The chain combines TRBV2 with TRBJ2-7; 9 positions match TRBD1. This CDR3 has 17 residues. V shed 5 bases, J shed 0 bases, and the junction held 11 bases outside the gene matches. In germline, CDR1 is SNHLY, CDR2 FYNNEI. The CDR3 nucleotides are TGTGCCAGCAGTCCCGACGCCACAGGGGGCCGCTCCTACGAGCAGTACTTC. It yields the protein CASSPDATGGRSYEQYF. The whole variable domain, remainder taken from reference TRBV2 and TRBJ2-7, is EPEVTQTPSHQVTQMGQEVILRCVPISNHLYFYWYRQILGQKVEFLVSFYNNEISEKSEIFDDQFSVERPDGSNFTLKIRSTKLEDSAMYFCASSPDATGGRSYEQYFGPGTRLTVT.

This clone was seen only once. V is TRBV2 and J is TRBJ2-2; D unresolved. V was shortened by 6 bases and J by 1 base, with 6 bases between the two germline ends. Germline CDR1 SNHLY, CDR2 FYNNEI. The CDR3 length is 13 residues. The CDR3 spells CASRGWNTGELFF. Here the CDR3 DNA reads TGTGCCAGCAGGGGGTGGAACACCGGGGAGCTGTTTTTT.

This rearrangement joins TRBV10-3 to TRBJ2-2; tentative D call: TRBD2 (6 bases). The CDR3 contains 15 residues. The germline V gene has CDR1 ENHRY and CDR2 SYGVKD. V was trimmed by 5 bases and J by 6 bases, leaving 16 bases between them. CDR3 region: CAISHAGGKPGELFF. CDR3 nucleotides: TGTGCCATCAGTCACGCAGGAGGGAAGCCCGGGGAGCTGTTTTTT.

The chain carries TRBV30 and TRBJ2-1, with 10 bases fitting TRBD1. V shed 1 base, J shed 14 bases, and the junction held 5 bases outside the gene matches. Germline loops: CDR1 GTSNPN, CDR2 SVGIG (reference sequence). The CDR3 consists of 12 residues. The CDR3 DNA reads TGTGCCTGGAGTGAAGACAGGGGGCCGGAGTTCTTC. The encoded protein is CAWSEDRGPEFF.

The CDR3 spells CASSTLADLGYGYTF. The CDR3, as DNA: TGTGCCAGTAGTACTCTGGCAGACCTCGGCTATGGCTACACCTTC. The rearrangement joins TRBV19 to TRBJ1-2, with D unclear. The CDR3 spans 15 residues. The V gene's germline CDR1 is LNHDA and CDR2 SQIVND (reference sequence). V was cut by 4 bases and J by 4 bases, with 16 bases left in between.

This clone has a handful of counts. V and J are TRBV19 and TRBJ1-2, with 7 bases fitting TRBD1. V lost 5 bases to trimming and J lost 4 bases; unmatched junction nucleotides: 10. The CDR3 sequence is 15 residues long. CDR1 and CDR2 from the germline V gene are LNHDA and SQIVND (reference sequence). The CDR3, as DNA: TGTGCCAGTAGTTCTTTACAGGGGATCCCCTATGGCTACACCTTC. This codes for CASSSLQGIPYGYTF.

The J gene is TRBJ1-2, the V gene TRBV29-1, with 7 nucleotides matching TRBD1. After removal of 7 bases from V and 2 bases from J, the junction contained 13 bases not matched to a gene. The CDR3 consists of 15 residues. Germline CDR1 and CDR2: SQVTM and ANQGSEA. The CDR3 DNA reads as TGCAGCGCCCTCAGTAGACAGGGCCCGAACTATGGCTACACCTTC. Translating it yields CSALSRQGPNYGYTF.

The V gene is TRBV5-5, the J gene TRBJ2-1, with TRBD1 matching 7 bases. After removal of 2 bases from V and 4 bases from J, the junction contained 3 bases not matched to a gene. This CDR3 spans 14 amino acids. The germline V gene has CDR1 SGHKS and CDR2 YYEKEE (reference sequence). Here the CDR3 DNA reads TGTGCCAGCAGCTTACAGGGGATATACAATGAGCAGTTCTTC. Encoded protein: CASSLQGIYNEQFF.

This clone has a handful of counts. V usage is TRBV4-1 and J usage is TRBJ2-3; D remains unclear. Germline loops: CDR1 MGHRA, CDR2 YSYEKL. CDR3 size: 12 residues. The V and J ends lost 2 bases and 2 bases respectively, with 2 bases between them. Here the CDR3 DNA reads TGCGCCAGCAGCCAAACCACAGATACGCAGTATTTT. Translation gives CASSQTTDTQYF.

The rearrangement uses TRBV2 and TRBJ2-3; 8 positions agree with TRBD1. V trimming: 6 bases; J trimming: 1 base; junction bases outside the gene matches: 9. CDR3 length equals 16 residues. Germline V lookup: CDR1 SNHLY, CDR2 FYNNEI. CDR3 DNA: TGTGCCAGCAGCCCTTCCCCGGGACAGGGCACAGATACGCAGTATTTT. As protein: CASSPSPGQGTDTQYF.

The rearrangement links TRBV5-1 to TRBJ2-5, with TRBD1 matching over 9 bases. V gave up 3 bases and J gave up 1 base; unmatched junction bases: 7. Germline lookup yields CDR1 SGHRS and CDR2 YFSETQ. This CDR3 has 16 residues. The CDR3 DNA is TGCGCCAGCAGCTGGGGACAGGGCTTGGGCCAAGAGACCCAGTACTTC. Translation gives CASSWGQGLGQETQYF.

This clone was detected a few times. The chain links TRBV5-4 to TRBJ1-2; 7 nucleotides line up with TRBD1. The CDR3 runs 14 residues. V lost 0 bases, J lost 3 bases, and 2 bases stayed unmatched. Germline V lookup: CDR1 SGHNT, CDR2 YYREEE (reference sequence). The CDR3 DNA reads TGTGCCAGCAGCTTGGGGGGACAGCACTATGGCTACACCTTC. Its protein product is CASSLGGQHYGYTF. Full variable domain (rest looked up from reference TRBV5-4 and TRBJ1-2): ETGVTQSPTHLIKTRGQQVTLRCSSQSGHNTVSWYQQALGQGPQFIFQYYREEENGRGNFPPRFSGLQFPNYSSELNVNALELDDSALYLCASSLGGQHYGYTFGSGTRLTVV.

The CDR3 sequence: CAIRPGTENEKLFF. The CDR3 DNA reads TGTGCCATCAGGCCCGGGACAGAGAATGAAAAACTGTTTTTT. V and J are TRBV10-3 and TRBJ1-4; 7 bases are a match to TRBD1. Germline lookup yields CDR1 ENHRY and CDR2 SYGVKD. CDR3 length: 14 amino acids. Unmatched junction bases numbered 6, after V lost 6 bases and J lost 5 bases.

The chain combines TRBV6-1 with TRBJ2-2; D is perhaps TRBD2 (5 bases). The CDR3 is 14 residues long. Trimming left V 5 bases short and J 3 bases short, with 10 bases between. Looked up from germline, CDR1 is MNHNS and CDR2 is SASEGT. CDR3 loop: CASSPGRDTGELFF. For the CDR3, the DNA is TGTGCCAGCAGTCCGGGGAGAGACACCGGGGAGCTGTTTTTT.

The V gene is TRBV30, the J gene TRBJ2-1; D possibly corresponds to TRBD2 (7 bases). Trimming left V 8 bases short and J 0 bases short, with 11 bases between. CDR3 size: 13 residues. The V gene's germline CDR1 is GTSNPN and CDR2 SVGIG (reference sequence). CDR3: CANGGPSYNEQFF. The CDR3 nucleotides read TGTGCCAACGGGGGGCCCTCCTACAATGAGCAGTTCTTC.

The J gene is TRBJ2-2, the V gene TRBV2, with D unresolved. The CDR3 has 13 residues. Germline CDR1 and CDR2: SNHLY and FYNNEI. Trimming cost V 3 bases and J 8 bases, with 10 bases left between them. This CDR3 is CASSEQPGGELFF. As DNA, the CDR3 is TGTGCCAGCAGTGAGCAACCCGGGGGGGAGCTGTTTTTT.

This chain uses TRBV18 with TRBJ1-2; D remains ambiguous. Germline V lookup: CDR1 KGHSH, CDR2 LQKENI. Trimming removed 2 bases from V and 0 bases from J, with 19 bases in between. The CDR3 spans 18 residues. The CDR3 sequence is CASSPIKGRSSSNYGYTF. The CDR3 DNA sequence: TGTGCCAGCTCACCAATTAAGGGCAGGTCATCCTCTAACTATGGCTACACCTTC.